This T cell receptor beta chain was identified during a study of T cells in Graves' hyperthyroidism and ophthalmopathy (dated by TCRdb to the late 2010s). For the study in its entirety: Peripheral blood samples were taken at initial diagnosis, before any treatment was given. To identify distinguishing TCR V-J signatures, a discovery cohort of about 95 patients was used, comprising under 45 with Graves' ophthalmopathy and 57 with stable Graves' hyperthyroidism. Prospective prediction of ophthalmopathy was tested in an independent validation cohort of 18 to 20 hyperthyroidism patients and some 17 patients who later progressed to ophthalmopathy. The roughly 91 discovery patients were randomly divided into training and test sets at a 7:3 ratio. In addition, the study compared T-cell repertoires in thyroid tissue and in blood from over 5 Graves' hyperthyroidism patients. Following sampling, methimazole starting at 30 mg daily was given to hyperthyroidism patients, and high-dose intravenous methylprednisolone was given to ophthalmopathy patients. TCR Vbeta CDR3 sequencing of 130 to 150 peripheral blood samples (over 40 ophthalmopathy, 75 to 80 hyperthyroidism and roughly 17 progressor patients) is reported in the paper. Broader findings and caveats from the paper: Blood samples also contained most of the expanded thyroid clonotypes (frequency above 0.001), which suggests that blood repertoires may reflect thyroid immune responses. Sample size was not statistically predetermined, and investigators were not blinded to group allocation. Ophthalmopathy was separated from stable hyperthyroidism by a 13 V-J signature model, with approximately 90% sensitivity and approximately 84% specificity obtained in cross-validation and 80%/75% obtained in testing. In validation, the model predicted progression to ophthalmopathy a median of roughly six months before onset, with approximately 71% sensitivity and roughly 72% specificity.

This clonotype was counted many times. It has no known antigen specificity. No clone much larger than this one lies a single base away; base qualities are absent. The TCR beta CDR3 regions were amplified from the RNA transcripts. For the first round of RT-PCR on the TCR CDR3, the HTBI primer set was used together with the Qiagen OneStep RT-PCR kit. Libraries were constructed in a second round of multiplex PCR, after which size selection and purification were performed. Libraries were sequenced paired-end with 100 bp reads on an Illumina HiSeq2000. Regarding the original processing steps: Raw data were processed with SOAPnuke, discarding reads with adapters, uncalled bases, mean Phred below 15, or no exact constant-primer or identifier match. High-quality paired reads were merged using COPE v1.2.5, and each unique nucleotide sequence was defined as a clonotype. MiTCR v1.1 was used to align clonotypes to the IMGT TRBV, TRBD and TRBJ reference segments. Only V-J combinations with frequency above 0.0001, covering about 99% of repertoires, were analysed. The TCS score was defined as F50 (clonal expansion) divided by E x V (chaos), with BLOSUM62-based TCRdist calculated between CDR3 peptides within each V-J. Welch's t-statistics and random forest reduced 450 to 600 V-J features to under 15, which were used in a naive Bayes classifier (R e1071). The raw public data were reprocessed by TCRdb itself: fastp quality trimming at Q25, MiXCR clonotype calling, in-frame beta chains only. Duplicate CDR3 protein sequences are folded into a single record with the most common DNA and genes. The V and J calls and clone size are TCRdb's, not the authors'. Across this sample there are 500,000 to 750,000 distinct CDR3 sequences, with 14% seen only once. Roughly 7.1% of the sample goes to the ten largest clones.

In the ophthalmopathy patients, disease was moderately to severely active, with a Clinical Activity Score of 3 or more, a NOSPECS grade of 4 or more, and a duration of less than 3 months. The study excluded patients with uncontrolled infections, other autoimmune diseases, pregnancy or lactation. Diagnoses were based on clinical symptoms, serum thyroxine and TRAb, thyroid ultrasound and orbital computed tomography. PBMCs were isolated from more than 9 ml of fresh peripheral blood by Ficoll-Paque density gradient centrifugation. Total RNA was extracted with Trizol reagent, and quality was checked on an Agilent 2100 Bioanalyzer. Input material: blood. This TCR was sampled from a woman between 18 and 29 years old with Graves' ophthalmopathy.

The CDR3 protein is CASSLGLAGETQYF. The DNA reads TGTGCCAGCAGCCTAGGACTAGCCGGAGAGACCCAGTACTTC. The chain links TRBV7-2 with TRBJ2-5; TRBD2 lines up with 8 middle nucleotides. From the cysteine up to the phenylalanine, the CDR3 has a length of 14 residues. Only the CDR3 part of the read is kept: 42 bases, read in frame from the first base. The germline V and J ends show losses of 5 bases and 4 bases respectively, and no gene match explains 6 bases of the junction. As encoded in the germline V gene, CDR1 is SGHTA while CDR2 is FQGNSA.